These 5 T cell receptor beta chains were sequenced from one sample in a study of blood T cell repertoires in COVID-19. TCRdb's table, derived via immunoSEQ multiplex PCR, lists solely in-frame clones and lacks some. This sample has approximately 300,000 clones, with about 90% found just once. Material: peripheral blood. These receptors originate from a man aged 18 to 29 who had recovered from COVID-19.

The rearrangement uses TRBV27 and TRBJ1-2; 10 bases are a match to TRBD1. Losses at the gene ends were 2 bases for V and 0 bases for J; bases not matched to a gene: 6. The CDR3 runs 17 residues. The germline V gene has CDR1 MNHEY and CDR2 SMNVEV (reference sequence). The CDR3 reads CASSLRGGQGANYGYTF. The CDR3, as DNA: TGTGCCAGCAGTTTAAGGGGAGGACAGGGGGCTAACTATGGCTACACCTTC.

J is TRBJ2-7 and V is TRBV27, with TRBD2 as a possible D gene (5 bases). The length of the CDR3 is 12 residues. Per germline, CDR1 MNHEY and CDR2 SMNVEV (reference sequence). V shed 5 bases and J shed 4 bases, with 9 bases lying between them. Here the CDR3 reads CASSGGGYEQYF. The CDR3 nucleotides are TGTGCCAGCAGTGGAGGAGGTTACGAGCAGTACTTC.

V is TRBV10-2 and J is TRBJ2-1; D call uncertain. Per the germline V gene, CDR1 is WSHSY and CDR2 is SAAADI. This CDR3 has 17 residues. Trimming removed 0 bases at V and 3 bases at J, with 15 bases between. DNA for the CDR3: TGCGCCAGCAGTGAGTCGTTGGGTTTGGGCGTCTACAATGAGCAGTTCTTC. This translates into CASSESLGLGVYNEQFF.

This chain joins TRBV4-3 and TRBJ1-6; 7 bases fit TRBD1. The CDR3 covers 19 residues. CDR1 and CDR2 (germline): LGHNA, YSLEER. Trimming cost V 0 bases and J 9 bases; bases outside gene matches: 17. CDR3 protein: CASSQEVLERGRLSSPLHF. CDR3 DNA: TGCGCCAGCAGCCAAGAGGTGTTGGAAAGGGGGCGGCTAAGTTCACCCCTCCACTTT.

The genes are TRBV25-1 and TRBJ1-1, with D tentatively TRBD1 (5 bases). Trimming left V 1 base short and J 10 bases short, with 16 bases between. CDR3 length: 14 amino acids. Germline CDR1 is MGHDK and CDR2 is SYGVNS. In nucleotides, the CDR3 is TGTGCCAGCAGTGAATGGGCAGCGAGTCAGGGAGCTTTCTTT. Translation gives CASSEWAASQGAFF.